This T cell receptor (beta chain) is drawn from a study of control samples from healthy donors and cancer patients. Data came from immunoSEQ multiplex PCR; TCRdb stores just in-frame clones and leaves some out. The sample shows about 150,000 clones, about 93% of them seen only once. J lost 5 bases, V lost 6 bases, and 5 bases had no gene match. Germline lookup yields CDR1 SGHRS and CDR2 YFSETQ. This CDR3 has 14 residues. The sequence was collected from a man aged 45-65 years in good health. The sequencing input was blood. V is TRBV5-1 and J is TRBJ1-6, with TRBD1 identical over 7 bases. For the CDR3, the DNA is TGCGCCAGCAAGCGAGACAGGGATAATTCACCCCTCCACTTT. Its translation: CASKRDRDNSPLHF.